Listed here are 25 T cell receptor beta chains from one sample, sequenced in a study of cytomegalovirus exposure and HLA in healthy donors. Both 60 Vbeta primers and 13 Jbeta primers went into the PCR. Sequencing used immunoSEQ multiplex PCR; TCRdb keeps in-frame clones, though not all of them. The data contain about 300,000 clones, 86% of them singletons. Sequences were obtained from PBMCs. The origin of the receptors is a man between 40 and 49 years old in good health and CMV-seropositive.

This clone has only one observation. This sequence joins TRBV9 and TRBJ2-3; TRBD2 matches 10 bases. This CDR3 region has 18 residues. The ends lost 0 bases at V and 3 bases at J; junction bases unmatched: 10. Germline V CDR1 and CDR2: SGDLS, YYNGEE. In nucleotides, the CDR3 is TGTGCCAGCAGCGTAGCTGGTCTAGCGGGAGTGAGGACAGATACGCAGTATTTT. It encodes CASSVAGLAGVRTDTQYF.

The V call is TRBV5-6, the J call TRBJ2-2; D might be TRBD1 (6 bases). V was cut by 2 bases and J by 3 bases, with 11 bases left in between. This CDR3 contains 15 residues. In germline, CDR1 is SGHDT, CDR2 YYEEEE. The CDR3 bases are TGTGCCAGCAGCTTTCGGCAGGGGCACACCGGGGAGCTGTTTTTT. Translated: CASSFRQGHTGELFF.

The rearrangement uses TRBV7-9 and TRBJ2-3; tentative D call: TRBD2 (6 bases). Germline V gives CDR1 SEHNR, CDR2 FQNEAQ (reference sequence). The V gene lost 4 bases and the J gene lost 4 bases, with 15 bases spanning the gap. This CDR3 spans 15 amino acids. The CDR3 DNA is TGTGCCAGCAGCTGGACTCTTAGCGGTTCAGATACGCAGTATTTT. This gives the protein CASSWTLSGSDTQYF.

The gene calls are TRBV19 and TRBJ1-2; perhaps TRBD1 as D (6 bases). The length of the CDR3 is 11 residues. Trimming removed 10 bases at V and 6 bases at J, with 12 bases between. CDR1 is LNHDA and CDR2 is SQIVND in the germline V gene (reference sequence). As DNA, the CDR3 is TGTGCCACCCAGACAGGACATGGCTACACCTTC. Residues: CATQTGHGYTF.

The gene calls are TRBV6-5 and TRBJ1-4, with D hard to call. Between the trimmed V and J ends, which lost 8 bases and 2 bases, there was a span of 6 bases. The CDR3 contains 12 residues. The germline V gene encodes CDR1 MNHEY and CDR2 SVGAGI. The DNA of the CDR3 is TGTGCCAGCGCCGGGACTAATGAAAAACTGTTTTTT. It encodes CASAGTNEKLFF.

The chain employs TRBV10-2 and TRBJ2-7; 12 positions match TRBD2. Trimming at V came to 7 bases and at J to 3 bases, leaving 7 bases not matched to a gene. There are 15 residues in the CDR3. Germline values: CDR1 WSHSY, CDR2 SAAADI. CDR3 sequence: CASTPGLAGNYEQYF. CDR3 DNA sequence: TGCGCCAGCACCCCTGGACTAGCGGGAAACTACGAGCAGTACTTC.

The CDR3 region is CASGLSPGGQFF. Here the CDR3 DNA reads TGTGCTAGTGGTTTGTCACCCGGGGGGCAGTTCTTC. The chain joins TRBV12-5 to TRBJ2-1; D may be TRBD2 (6 bases). Trimming took 2 bases from V and 12 from J, leaving 11 bases between them. Germline V gene lookup returns CDR1 LGHNT and CDR2 FRNRAP. CDR3 length: 12 amino acids.

V usage is TRBV28 and J usage is TRBJ2-1; the D gene is possibly TRBD2 (5 bases). The V gene's germline CDR1 is MDHEN and CDR2 SYDVKM. The CDR3 runs 13 residues. Trimming removed 5 bases from V and 5 bases from J, with 10 bases in between. CDR3 DNA sequence: TGTGCCAGCAGTACGGGATTCAACAATGAGCAGTTCTTC. It yields the protein CASSTGFNNEQFF.

This clone was seen more than once but under ten times. The chain links TRBV4-3 to TRBJ1-1; 7 nucleotides match TRBD1. The trim removed 5 bases at V and 3 bases at J, leaving 6 bases unmatched. The CDR3 loop spans 14 amino acids. The germline V gene has CDR1 LGHNA and CDR2 YSLEER. The CDR3 reads CASSYRDSHTEAFF. CDR3 DNA sequence: TGCGCCAGCAGCTATCGGGACAGTCACACTGAAGCTTTCTTT.

V is TRBV5-1 and J is TRBJ2-7; 7 bases fit TRBD1. Looked up from germline, CDR1 is SGHRS and CDR2 is YFSETQ. This CDR3 has 15 residues. J was trimmed by 3 bases and V by 2 bases; bases with no gene match: 8. The DNA for the CDR3 is TGCGCCAGCAGCTTTACGGACAGGAGCCACTACGAGCAGTACTTC. It codes for CASSFTDRSHYEQYF.

The chain has TRBV7-8 and TRBJ1-1; D gene ambiguous. The CDR3 sequence is 15 residues long. V was shortened by 0 bases and J by 1 base, with 9 bases between the two germline ends. Germline-derived CDR1 and CDR2 are SGHVS and FQNEAQ. The CDR3 sequence: CASSLALSGNTEAFF. The CDR3 coding sequence is TGTGCCAGCAGCTTAGCGCTCAGTGGGAACACTGAAGCTTTCTTT.

This clone was counted a few times. The chain recombines TRBV5-1 with TRBJ1-1; possibly TRBD1 for D (6 bases). V lost 1 base and J lost 4, with 8 bases in between. The germline V gene has CDR1 SGHRS and CDR2 YFSETQ. The CDR3 has 13 residues. The CDR3 region has the DNA TGCGCCAGCAGCTTGTTAGGGGGCACTGAAGCTTTCTTT. Translating it yields CASSLLGGTEAFF.

V is TRBV2 and J is TRBJ1-2; tentative D call: TRBD1 (6 bases). Trimming stripped 6 bases from V and 2 bases from J, with 10 bases between. The CDR3 is 13 amino acids. In germline, CDR1 is SNHLY, CDR2 FYNNEI. The CDR3, as DNA: TGTGCCAGCAGGTGGACAGCCAACTATGGCTACACCTTC. Translated, it gives CASRWTANYGYTF.

The J gene is TRBJ2-5, the V gene TRBV5-8, with 7 nucleotides matching TRBD2. The J segment lost 1 base and the V segment lost 2 bases, leaving 5 bases of the junction unmatched. The CDR3 extends over 15 amino acids. Germline-derived CDR1 and CDR2 are SGHTS and YDEGEE. The CDR3 DNA sequence: TGTGCCAGCAGCTTCAGCGGGAACCGCCAAGAGACCCAGTACTTC. It specifies CASSFSGNRQETQYF. Based on the CDR3 plus reference TRBV5-8 and TRBJ2-5, the full variable domain is EAGVTQSPTHLIKTRGQQATLRCSPISGHTSVYWYQQALGLGLQFLLWYDEGEERNRGNFPPRFSGRQFPNYSSELNVNALELEDSALYLCASSFSGNRQETQYFGPGTRLLVL.

This chain connects TRBV19 to TRBJ2-3; 12 positions agree with TRBD2. Trimming cost V 3 bases and J 6 bases; bases outside gene matches: 4. The CDR3 covers 15 residues. The germline CDR1 and CDR2 sequences are LNHDA and SQIVND (reference sequence). The DNA of the CDR3 is TGTGCCAGTAGTATCGGACTAGCGGGACCGGATACGCAGTATTTT. This encodes CASSIGLAGPDTQYF.

This chain connects TRBV28 to TRBJ2-2; D not resolved. The CDR3 is 12 amino acids. Trimming pared 8 bases from V and 3 bases from J, leaving 7 bases between. The germline V gene encodes CDR1 MDHEN and CDR2 SYDVKM. CDR3 coding DNA: TGTGCCAGCCTTGCGGACACCGGGGAGCTGTTTTTT. It yields the protein CASLADTGELFF. The full variable domain, rest sourced from reference TRBV28 and TRBJ2-2, is DVKVTQSSRYLVKRTGEKVFLECVQDMDHENMFWYRQDPGLGLRLIYFSYDVKMKEKGDIPEGYSVSREKKERFSLILESASTNQTSMYLCASLADTGELFFGEGSRLTVL.

A word on this clone: Germline and junction disagree at one end, which may indicate a read error. The rearrangement links TRBV7-7 to TRBJ2-7; D is possibly TRBD2 (5 bases). Germline V gene data show CDR1 as SSHAT and CDR2 as FNYEAQ (reference sequence). The CDR3 contains 15 residues. The CDR3, as DNA: TGTGCTAGCAGCTTAGCCCTAGCCTCCTCCTACGAGCAGTACTTC. Encoded protein: CASSLALASSYEQYF.

The V gene is TRBV14, the J gene TRBJ1-3, with D unclear. V was cut by 4 bases and J by 0 bases, with 13 bases left in between. Germline lookup yields CDR1 SGHDN and CDR2 FVKESK. The CDR3 runs to 16 residues. The CDR3 reads CASSPPGLGSGNTIYF. The CDR3, as DNA: TGTGCCAGCAGCCCCCCGGGTCTCGGCTCTGGAAACACCATATATTTT.

The genes are TRBV11-2 and TRBJ2-4; 7 nucleotides match TRBD2. Germline-derived CDR1 and CDR2 are SGHAT and FQNNGV. The CDR3 runs 16 residues. The junction had 12 bases not matched to a gene; V was cut back by 7 bases and J by 3 bases. The CDR3: CASTAGTNSNKNIQYF. Here the CDR3 DNA reads TGTGCCAGCACCGCCGGGACTAACTCCAACAAAAACATTCAGTACTTC.

This clone came up once. The chain employs TRBV18 and TRBJ1-4; TRBD1 might be the D (6 bases). This CDR3 is 13 amino acids long. Germline V gene lookup returns CDR1 KGHSH and CDR2 LQKENI. V lost 4 bases and J lost 8, with 11 bases in between. The CDR3 region is CASSRGLEEKLFF. The CDR3 DNA reads TGTGCCAGCTCACGGGGGCTTGAAGAAAAACTGTTTTTT.

The rearrangement joins TRBV4-3 to TRBJ2-3, with 8 bases aligning to TRBD1. The CDR3 spans 16 residues. Looked up from germline, CDR1 is LGHNA and CDR2 is YSLEER. The J segment lost 0 bases and the V segment lost 3 bases, leaving 5 bases of the junction unmatched. The CDR3 nucleotides are TGCGCCAGCAGCCAGGACAGGGCGCATAGCACAGATACGCAGTATTTT. Translating gives CASSQDRAHSTDTQYF.

The chain uses TRBV28 and TRBJ2-7; 9 positions agree with TRBD2. Per germline, CDR1 MDHEN and CDR2 SYDVKM. Germline trimming cut 3 bases from V and 3 bases from J; bases unmatched to any gene: 12. This CDR3 is 17 amino acids long. The CDR3 here is CASSFPLTSGAIYEQYF. DNA for the CDR3: TGTGCCAGCAGTTTCCCCTTGACTAGCGGAGCGATCTACGAGCAGTACTTC.

Here the CDR3 DNA reads TGTGCCAGCTCAGCGGGACAGGGTTACACTGGAAACACCATATATTTT. It encodes CASSAGQGYTGNTIYF. The gene calls are TRBV18 and TRBJ1-3, with 9 bases lining up with TRBD1. The germline V gene encodes CDR1 KGHSH and CDR2 LQKENI. The CDR3 is 16 amino acids. J lost 2 bases, V lost 5 bases, and 7 bases had no gene match.

V and J are TRBV4-1 and TRBJ1-1, with D tentatively TRBD1 (5 bases). Germline V gene lookup returns CDR1 MGHRA and CDR2 YSYEKL. This CDR3 is 14 amino acids long. The ends were cut back, 0 bases at V and 4 bases at J, with 9 bases in the middle. The CDR3 DNA sequence: TGCGCCAGCAGCCAAGATAGGCAGGGCACTGAAGCTTTCTTT. This gives the protein CASSQDRQGTEAFF.

This chain connects TRBV28 to TRBJ2-7; 9 bases align to TRBD1. The V gene end was trimmed by 4 bases and the J gene end by 4 bases; junction bases not matched to a gene: 11. Germline CDR1 and CDR2: MDHEN and SYDVKM. The CDR3 length is 16 residues. The DNA of the CDR3 is TGTGCCAGCAGTTCTTATGGGGGACAGGGCTTATACGAGCAGTACTTC. This codes for CASSSYGGQGLYEQYF.